This is a list of T cell receptor beta chains from one sample in a study of T cells in Graves' hyperthyroidism and ophthalmopathy. A single record per CDR3 protein comes from TCRdb applying MiXCR to the multiplex PCR reads. The table includes about 400,000 distinct CDR3 sequences, about 14% detected once. Sequenced: blood. The source of these receptors is a man aged 50 to 59 with Graves' ophthalmopathy. Each CDR3 is given without its conserved first and last residue. The D gene is left open where the match is weak.

j_gene,d_gene,v_gene,CDR3aa
TRBJ2-7,TRBD2,TRBV6-5,ASSYAGTGLGGVINEQY
TRBJ2-3,.,TRBV12-3/TRBV12-4,ASSNSGTDTQY
TRBJ2-1,.,TRBV11-1,ASSFSWNEQF
TRBJ1-5,.,TRBV27,ASSLSGSGNQPQH
TRBJ2-1,TRBD1,TRBV2,ASERTGYNEQF
TRBJ2-1,TRBD2,TRBV7-9,ASSLRTSGSSYSYNEQF
TRBJ1-1,.,TRBV7-6,ASSTRLGGNTEAF
TRBJ2-7,.,TRBV5-6,ASSLIPGDEQY
TRBJ2-3,.,TRBV7-9,ASSPRTTGSRDTQY
TRBJ2-2,.,TRBV12-3/TRBV12-4,ASLQKPGPYTGELF
TRBJ2-5,.,TRBV20-1,SAQTPDRIETQY
TRBJ2-7,TRBD1,TRBV19,ASSRGPQGEGYEQY
TRBJ1-2,.,TRBV9,ASSVGGGPYGYT
TRBJ2-1,.,TRBV11-2,ASSFLWGAMAEEQF
TRBJ1-2,TRBD1,TRBV12-3/TRBV12-4,ASGERTGVGYGYT
TRBJ2-1,.,TRBV2,ASSEFKGGGEQF
TRBJ2-3,.,TRBV6-1,ASRLGGASSTDTQY
TRBJ2-3,TRBD2,TRBV11-2,ASSPQGLAGADTQY
TRBJ2-3,TRBD2,TRBV6-1,ASSHLRTSGPSTDTQY
TRBJ2-7,.,TRBV9,ASSVETGSYEQY
TRBJ2-6,.,TRBV10-3,AIRAGTGYPGANVLT
TRBJ2-7,.,TRBV2,ASTQESYEQY
TRBJ2-7,.,TRBV7-2,ASSLVADYSYEQY
TRBJ2-1,.,TRBV24-1,ATSDAGTRNGMEQF